This is a list of T cell receptor beta chains from one sample in a study of CD8+ T cells in alopecia areata. Measured with immunoSEQ multiplex PCR; TCRdb has only the in-frame clones, and not every one. The profile shows about 64,000 clones, about 40% of them singletons. Sequencing was done on a sample of NKG2D-low CD8+ T cells sorted from blood. The receptors come from a human donor with alopecia areata. The CDR3 runs from the conserved cysteine through the conserved F or W. Size is omitted from some rows. Given values are once, few, many or a class for expanded clones.

TRBV4-1	TRBJ2-1	-	CASSQDNEQFF
TRBV29-1	-	-	CSVASDRGEQYF
TRBV5-4	TRBJ2-3	-	CASSVGRGSTDTQYF
TRBV19	TRBJ2-7	-	CASSISQGGYEQYF
TRBV7-8	TRBJ2-7	-	CASSSPARMGTGAEQYF
TRBV5-1	TRBJ2-5	-	CASSPGQSSQETQYF
TRBV4-3	TRBJ2-5	-	CASSQDLFSQGDGETQYF
TRBV28	TRBJ2-7	-	CASSLSAGLYEQYF
TRBV13	TRBJ2-7	-	CASSSGQGVGQYF
TRBV7-9	TRBJ2-3	many	CASSLSMAGTDTQYF
TRBV28	TRBJ2-7	few	CASSNGLAGVYEQYF
TRBV30	TRBJ1-1	-	CAWMEGKGKAFF
TRBV29-1	TRBJ2-3	few	CSVDDRGESTDTQYF
TRBV5-1	TRBJ1-1	-	CASSRGMNTEAFF
TRBV7-6	TRBJ2-1	-	CASSSGGNEQFF
TRBV4-1	TRBJ2-7	once	CASSQDEAFYEQYF
TRBV27	TRBJ1-5	-	CASSFLGNQPQHF
TRBV19	TRBJ1-1	few	CASSIFTSGGTEAFF
TRBV4-2	TRBJ1-1	-	CASSQTTEAFF
TRBV2	TRBJ2-1	-	CASSDRPGKYNEQFF
TRBV27	TRBJ2-7	-	CASRPGQGERGEQYF
TRBV7-9	TRBJ2-2	few	CASSLARGNTGELFF
TRBV14	TRBJ2-2	-	CASAPGANTGELFF
TRBV14	TRBJ2-7	-	CASSQVFGSYEQYF
TRBV29-1	TRBJ2-2	-	CSVHIPTGELFF
TRBV28	TRBJ2-7	few	CASSLTSDLRSYEQYF
TRBV6-5	TRBJ1-2	few	CASGGTFYGYTF
TRBV29-1	TRBJ1-2	-	CSSPSGGYGYTF
TRBV9	TRBJ2-3	-	CASSPEFRTDTQYF
TRBV13	TRBJ2-7	-	CASSLGSRHEQYF
TRBV5-6	TRBJ2-3	once	CASTPAVGLAGAVLVQYF
TRBV7-9	TRBJ1-1	few	CASSSPGTGNTEAFF
TRBV12-5	TRBJ1-1	-	CASGEPGSAFF
TRBV29-1	TRBJ2-7	-	CSVGASTPGQYF
TRBV9	TRBJ2-7	-	CASRGNSGEQYF
TRBV14	TRBJ2-7	-	CASSPGGGLEQYF
TRBV11-2	TRBJ1-1	-	CASSPNPDRVSTNTEAFF
TRBV7-9	TRBJ2-7	-	CASSRGTYEQYF
TRBV5-1	TRBJ1-1	-	CASSLGRGNTEAFF
TRBV2	TRBJ1-5	-	CASIRDMSAQPQHF
TRBV29-1	TRBJ2-1	few	CSVEIAGHNEQFF
TRBV27	TRBJ2-7	-	CASSYLAGGTYEQYF